The sequence of this T cell receptor (beta chain) was determined in a study of cytomegalovirus exposure and HLA in healthy donors. Study-level points and caveats: Many donors shared some public TCRs, even though most TCR sequences were rare. The tendency of first-cohort TCR clusters to co-occur in the approximately 110 validation repertoires was the finding of a later analysis. The study put some 160 TCR beta chains on its list as cytomegalovirus-associated.

This table comes from immunoSEQ multiplex PCR, and its TCRdb copy is limited to in-frame clones, with some not included. Here the sample spans about 56,000 clones, nearly 90% being singletons. It was the roughly 110-subject validation cohort, separate from the approximately 620-subject first cohort, to which the donors belonged. Notes on this clone: Antigen specificity is unknown.

Between the trimmed V and J ends, which lost 7 bases and 6 bases, there was a span of 19 bases. Germline V lookup: CDR1 LNHDA, CDR2 SQIVND (reference sequence). The CDR3 has 15 amino acids. V and J are TRBV19 and TRBJ2-1, with D tentatively TRBD2 (6 bases). Input material: PBMCs. The origin of this receptor is a woman aged 18-35 years in good health and CMV-seronegative. The CDR3 coding sequence is TGTGCCAGTATAGCCGGAACTAGCCTGGGCAATGAGCAGTTCTTC. Its translation is CASIAGTSLGNEQFF.